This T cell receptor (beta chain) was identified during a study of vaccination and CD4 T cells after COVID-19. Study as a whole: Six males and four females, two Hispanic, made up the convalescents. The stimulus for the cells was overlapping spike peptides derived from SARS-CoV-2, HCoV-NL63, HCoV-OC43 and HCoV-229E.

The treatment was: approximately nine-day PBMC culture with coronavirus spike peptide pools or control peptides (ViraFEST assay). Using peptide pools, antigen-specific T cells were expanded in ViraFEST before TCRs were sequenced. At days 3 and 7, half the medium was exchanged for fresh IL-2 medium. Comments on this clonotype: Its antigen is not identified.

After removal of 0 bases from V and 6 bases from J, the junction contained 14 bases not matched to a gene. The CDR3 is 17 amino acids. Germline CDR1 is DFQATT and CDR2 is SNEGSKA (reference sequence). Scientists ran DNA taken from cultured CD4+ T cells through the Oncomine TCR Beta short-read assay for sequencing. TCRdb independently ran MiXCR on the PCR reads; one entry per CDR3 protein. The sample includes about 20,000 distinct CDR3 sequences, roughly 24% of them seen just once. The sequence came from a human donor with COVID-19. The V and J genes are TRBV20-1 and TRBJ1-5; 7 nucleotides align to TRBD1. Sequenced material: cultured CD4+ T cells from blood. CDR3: CSAREGTGTVMIQPQHF. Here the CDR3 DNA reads TGCAGTGCTAGAGAAGGAACCGGGACAGTAATGATTCAGCCCCAGCATTTT.